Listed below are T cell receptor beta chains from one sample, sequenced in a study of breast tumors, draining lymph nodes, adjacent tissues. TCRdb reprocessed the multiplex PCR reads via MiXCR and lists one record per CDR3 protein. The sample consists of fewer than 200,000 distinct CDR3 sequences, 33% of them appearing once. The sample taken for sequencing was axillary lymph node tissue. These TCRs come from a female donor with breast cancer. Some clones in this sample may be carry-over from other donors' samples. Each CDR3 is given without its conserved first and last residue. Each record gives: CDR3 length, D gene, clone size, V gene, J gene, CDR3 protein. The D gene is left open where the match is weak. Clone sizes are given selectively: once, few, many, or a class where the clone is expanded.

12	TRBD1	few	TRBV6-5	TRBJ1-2	ASSHHGTGGGYT
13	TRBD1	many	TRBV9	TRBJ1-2	ASSIDREESYGYT
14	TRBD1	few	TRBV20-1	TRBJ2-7	SARAPTGQASYEQY
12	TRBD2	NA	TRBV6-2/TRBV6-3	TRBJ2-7	ASRQAGSSYEQY
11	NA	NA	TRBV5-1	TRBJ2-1	ASSDVRGWEQF
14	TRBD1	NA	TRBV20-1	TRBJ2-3	SASGSGTGLTDTQY
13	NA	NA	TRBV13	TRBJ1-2	ASSFVDRTNYGYT
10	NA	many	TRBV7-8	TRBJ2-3	ASSYIADTQY
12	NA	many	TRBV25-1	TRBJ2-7	ASSPQLRSYEQY
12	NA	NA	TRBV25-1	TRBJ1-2	ASSASVGARGYT
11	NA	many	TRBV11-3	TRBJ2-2	ASSPQPAGELF
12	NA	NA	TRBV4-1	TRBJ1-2	ASSQERSNSGNT
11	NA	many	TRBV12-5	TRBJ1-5	ASGRTLSQPQH
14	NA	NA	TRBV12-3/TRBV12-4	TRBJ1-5	ASRTTGSLEHQPQH
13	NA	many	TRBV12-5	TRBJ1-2	ASGLVPGPGGGYT
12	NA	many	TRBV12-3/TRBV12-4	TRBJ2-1	ASSLRGYYNEQF
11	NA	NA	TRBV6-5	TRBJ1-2	ASSPGVSSGYT
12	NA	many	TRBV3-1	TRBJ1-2	ASSQNLAAYGYT
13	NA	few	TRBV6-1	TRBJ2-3	AIAPGGTRTDTQY
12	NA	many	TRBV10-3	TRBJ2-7	AISKTGASYEQY
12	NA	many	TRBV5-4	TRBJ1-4	ASSLRAGLEKLF
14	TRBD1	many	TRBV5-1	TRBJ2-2	ASSEGQGANTGELF
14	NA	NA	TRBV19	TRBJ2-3	ASSRVGSPSTDTQY
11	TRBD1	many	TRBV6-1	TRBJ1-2	ASSETGQYGYT
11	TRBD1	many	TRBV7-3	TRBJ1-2	ASSSSGGEGYT